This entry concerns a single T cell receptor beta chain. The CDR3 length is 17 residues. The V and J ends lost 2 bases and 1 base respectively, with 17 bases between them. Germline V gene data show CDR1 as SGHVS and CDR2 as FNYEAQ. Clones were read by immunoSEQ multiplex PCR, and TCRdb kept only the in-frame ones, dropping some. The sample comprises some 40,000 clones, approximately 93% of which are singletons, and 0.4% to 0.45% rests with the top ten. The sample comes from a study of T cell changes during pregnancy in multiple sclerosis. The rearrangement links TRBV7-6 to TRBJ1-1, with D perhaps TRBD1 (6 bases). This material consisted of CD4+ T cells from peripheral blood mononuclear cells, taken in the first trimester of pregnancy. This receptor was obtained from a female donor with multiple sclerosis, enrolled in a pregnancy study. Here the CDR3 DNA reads TGTGCCAGCAGCTTATCATCCAGGGGCGGAGGGAACACTGAAGCTTTCTTT. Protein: CASSLSSRGGGNTEAFF.